This entry concerns a single TCR beta chain. This sample is part of a study of blood T cell repertoires in COVID-19. In the study overall: PBMCs, B-cell-depleted T cells, or T cells were the source of the cDNA or gDNA that made up the material.

The protocol was immunoSEQ multiplex PCR, while the TCRdb copy is restricted to in-frame clones and leaves out a portion. Of under 14,000 clones listed, around 90% are singletons. There are 16 residues in the CDR3. Trimming cost V 0 bases and J 7 bases, with 18 bases left between them. Germline CDR1 reads LNHNV; CDR2 reads YYDKDF (reference sequence). The V call is TRBV15, the J call TRBJ2-5, with D unresolved. The TCR was taken from a man in his thirties or forties with active or convalescent COVID-19. Sequenced input: peripheral blood. In DNA, the CDR3 is TGTGCCACCAGCAGAGATCCCCCAACACGTTCGGGGACCCAGTACTTC. Protein product: CATSRDPPTRSGTQYF.